Listed here is a single T cell receptor (beta chain). Naive CD8 isolation took CD45RO-negative cells positively selected for CCR7 and excluded terminally differentiated effector memory CD45RA+ cells. These data originate in a study of shared clonotypes between healthy human individuals. V dropped 0 bases and J dropped 4; count of bases not matched to a gene: 4. Per germline, CDR1 SGHRS and CDR2 YFSETQ. There are 14 residues in the CDR3. The assay was immunoSEQ multiplex PCR, and TCRdb's table has in-frame clones only and misses some. Of 450,000 to 700,000 clones listed, roughly 96% were seen once; the top ten hold roughly 0.1%.

The sequenced material came from naive CD8+ T cells sorted from blood. The clonotype was recovered from a woman in her twenties or thirties in good health. V usage is TRBV5-1 and J usage is TRBJ2-7, with TRBD1 matching over 7 bases. CDR3: CASSLDRGEYEQYF. In DNA form, the CDR3 reads TGCGCCAGCAGCTTGGACAGGGGCGAATACGAGCAGTACTTC. Using reference TRBV5-1 and TRBJ2-7 for the parts outside the CDR3, the full variable domain is KAGVTQTPRYLIKTRGQQVTLSCSPISGHRSVSWYQQTPGQGLQFLFEYFSETQRNKGNFPGRFSGRQFSNSRSEMNVSTLELGDSALYLCASSLDRGEYEQYFGPGTRLTVT.